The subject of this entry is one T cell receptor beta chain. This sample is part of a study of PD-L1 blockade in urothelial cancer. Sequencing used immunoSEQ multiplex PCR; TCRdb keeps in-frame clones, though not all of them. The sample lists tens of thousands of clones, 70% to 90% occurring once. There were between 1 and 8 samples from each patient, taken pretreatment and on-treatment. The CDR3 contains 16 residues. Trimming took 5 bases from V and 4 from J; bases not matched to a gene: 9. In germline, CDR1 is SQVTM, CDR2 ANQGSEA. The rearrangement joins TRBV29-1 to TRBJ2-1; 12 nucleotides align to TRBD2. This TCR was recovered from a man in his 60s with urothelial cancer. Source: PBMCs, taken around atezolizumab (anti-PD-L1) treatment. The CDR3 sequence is CSVTGTSGLNYNEQFF. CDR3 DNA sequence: TGCAGCGTTACGGGGACTAGCGGGTTGAATTACAATGAGCAGTTCTTC.